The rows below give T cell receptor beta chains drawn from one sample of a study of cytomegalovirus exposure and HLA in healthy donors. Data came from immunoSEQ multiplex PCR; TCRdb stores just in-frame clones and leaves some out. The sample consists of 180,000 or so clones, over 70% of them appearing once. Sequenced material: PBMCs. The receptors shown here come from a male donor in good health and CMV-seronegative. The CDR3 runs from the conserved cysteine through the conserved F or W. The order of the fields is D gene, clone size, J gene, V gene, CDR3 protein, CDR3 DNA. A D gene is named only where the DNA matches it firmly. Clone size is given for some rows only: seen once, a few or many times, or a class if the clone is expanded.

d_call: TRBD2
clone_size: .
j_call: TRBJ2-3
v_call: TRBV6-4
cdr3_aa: CASSDSSGGGADTQYF
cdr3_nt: TGTGCCAGCAGTGACTCAAGCGGGGGGGGAGCAGATACGCAGTATTTT

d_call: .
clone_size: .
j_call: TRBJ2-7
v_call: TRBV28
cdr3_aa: CASSQGIRYEQYF
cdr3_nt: TGTGCCAGCAGTCAGGGGATTAGGTACGAGCAGTACTTC

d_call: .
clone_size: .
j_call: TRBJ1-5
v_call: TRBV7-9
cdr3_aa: CASSGGTSLQPQHF
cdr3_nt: TGTGCCAGCAGCGGGGGGACCTCCTTGCAGCCCCAGCATTTT

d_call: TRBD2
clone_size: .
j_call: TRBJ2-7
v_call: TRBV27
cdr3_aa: CASSPRTSGRAYEQYF
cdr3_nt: TGTGCCAGCAGTCCCCGGACTAGCGGGAGGGCCTACGAGCAGTACTTC

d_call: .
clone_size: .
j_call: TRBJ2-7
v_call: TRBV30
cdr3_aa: CAWSVSLGLWEQYF
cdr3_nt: TGTGCCTGGAGTGTATCCTTGGGGCTGTGGGAGCAGTACTTC

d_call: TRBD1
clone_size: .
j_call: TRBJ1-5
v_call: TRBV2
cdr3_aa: CASQDRAVNQPQHF
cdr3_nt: TGTGCCAGTCAGGACAGGGCCGTCAATCAGCCCCAGCATTTT

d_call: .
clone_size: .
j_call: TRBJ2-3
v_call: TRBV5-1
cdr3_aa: CASSPSARLTDTQYF
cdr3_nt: TGCGCCAGCAGCCCCTCCGCCCGGTTAACAGATACGCAGTATTTT

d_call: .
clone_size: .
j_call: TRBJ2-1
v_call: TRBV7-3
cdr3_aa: CASSPDSSSYNEQFF
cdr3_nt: TGTGCCAGCAGCCCTGACTCGAGCTCCTACAATGAGCAGTTCTTC

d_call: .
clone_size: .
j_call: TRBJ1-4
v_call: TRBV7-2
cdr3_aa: CASSPDSFGEKLFF
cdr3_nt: TGTGCCAGCAGTCCGGACAGTTTCGGCGAAAAACTGTTTTTT

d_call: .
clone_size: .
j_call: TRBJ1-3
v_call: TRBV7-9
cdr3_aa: CASSLHAEGGPGNTIYF
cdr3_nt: TGTGCCAGCAGCCTGCACGCCGAGGGAGGACCTGGAAACACCATATATTTT

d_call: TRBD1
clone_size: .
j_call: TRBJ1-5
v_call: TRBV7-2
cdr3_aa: CASSLGQGYLNQPQHF
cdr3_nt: TGTGCCAGCAGCTTGGGACAGGGGTATCTCAATCAGCCCCAGCATTTT

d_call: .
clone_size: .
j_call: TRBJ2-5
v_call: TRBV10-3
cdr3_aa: CAISYQETQYF
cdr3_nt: TGTGCCATCAGCTACCAAGAGACCCAGTACTTC

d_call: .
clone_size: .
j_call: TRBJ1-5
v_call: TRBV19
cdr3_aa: CASSIEEQGTRSNQPQHF
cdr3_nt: TGTGCCAGTAGTATAGAAGAACAGGGTACGAGGAGCAATCAGCCCCAGCATTTT

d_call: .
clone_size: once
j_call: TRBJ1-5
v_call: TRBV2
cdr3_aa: CASSDHRVNQPQHF
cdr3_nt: TGTGCCAGCAGTGACCACAGGGTAAATCAGCCCCAGCATTTT

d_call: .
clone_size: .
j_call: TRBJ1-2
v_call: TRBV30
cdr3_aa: CAWSVYNYGYTF
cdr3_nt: TGTGCCTGGAGTGTCTATAACTATGGCTACACCTTC

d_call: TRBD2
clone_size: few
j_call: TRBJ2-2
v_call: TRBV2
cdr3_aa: CASSSRTSYAGELFF
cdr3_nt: TGTGCCAGCAGTTCCCGGACTAGTTATGCCGGGGAGCTGTTTTTT

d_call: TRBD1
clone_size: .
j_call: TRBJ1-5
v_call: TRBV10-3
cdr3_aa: CAISELQGNQPQHF
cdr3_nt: TGTGCCATCAGTGAGCTACAGGGGAATCAGCCCCAGCATTTT

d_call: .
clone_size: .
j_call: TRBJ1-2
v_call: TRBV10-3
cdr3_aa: CAIRKLPGYGYTF
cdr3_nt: TGTGCCATCAGGAAGCTACCGGGCTATGGCTACACCTTC

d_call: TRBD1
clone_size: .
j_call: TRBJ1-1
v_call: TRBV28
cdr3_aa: CASSVQGVVQAFF
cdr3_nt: TGTGCCAGCAGTGTACAGGGGGTGGTCCAAGCTTTCTTT

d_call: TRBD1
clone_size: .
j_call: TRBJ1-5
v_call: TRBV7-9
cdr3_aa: CASSSPGQIQPQHF
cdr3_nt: TGTGCCAGCAGCTCCCCGGGACAGATACAGCCCCAGCATTTT

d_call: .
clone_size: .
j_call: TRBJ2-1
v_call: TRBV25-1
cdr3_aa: CASSDFGGSFNEQFF
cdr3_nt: TGTGCCAGCAGTGACTTCGGAGGGAGTTTCAATGAGCAGTTCTTC

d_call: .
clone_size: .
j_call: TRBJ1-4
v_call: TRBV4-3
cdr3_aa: CASSRRQATNEKLFF
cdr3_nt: TGCGCCAGCAGCCGTCGACAGGCAACTAATGAAAAACTGTTTTTT

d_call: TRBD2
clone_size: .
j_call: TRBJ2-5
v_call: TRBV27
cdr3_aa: CASSPESGGTETQYF
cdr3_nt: TGTGCCAGCAGTCCTGAGTCGGGGGGAACGGAGACCCAGTACTTC

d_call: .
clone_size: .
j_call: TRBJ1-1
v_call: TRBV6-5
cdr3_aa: CASSYGSRLNTEAFF
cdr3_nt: TGTGCCAGCAGTTACGGGTCTAGGCTGAACACTGAAGCTTTCTTT

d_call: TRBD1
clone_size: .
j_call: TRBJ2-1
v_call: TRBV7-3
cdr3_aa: CASSPTGGAMNEQFF
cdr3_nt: TGTGCCAGCAGCCCGACAGGGGGCGCCATGAATGAGCAGTTCTTC

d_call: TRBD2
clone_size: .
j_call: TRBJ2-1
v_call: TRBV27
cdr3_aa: CASSFGLAKYNEQFF
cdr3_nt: TGTGCCAGCAGTTTCGGACTAGCGAAGTACAATGAGCAGTTCTTC

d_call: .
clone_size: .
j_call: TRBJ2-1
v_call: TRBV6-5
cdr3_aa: CASSSPTTSGIEQFF
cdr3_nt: TGTGCCAGCAGTTCACCCACTACTAGTGGTATTGAGCAGTTCTTC

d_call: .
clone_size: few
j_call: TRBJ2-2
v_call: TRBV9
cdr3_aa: CASSLRSGELFF
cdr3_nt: TGTGCCAGCAGCCTCAGGTCCGGGGAGCTGTTTTTT

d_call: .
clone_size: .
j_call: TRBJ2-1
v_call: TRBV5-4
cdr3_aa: CASSSVSNEQFF
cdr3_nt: TGTGCCAGCAGCTCGGTGAGCAATGAGCAGTTCTTC

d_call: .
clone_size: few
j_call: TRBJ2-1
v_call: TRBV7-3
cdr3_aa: CASSMARDNEQFF
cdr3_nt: TGTGCCAGCAGCATGGCTAGAGACAATGAGCAGTTCTTC

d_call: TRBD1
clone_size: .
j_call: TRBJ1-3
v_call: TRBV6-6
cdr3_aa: CASSFPDRVGNTIYF
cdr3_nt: TGTGCCAGCAGTTTCCCGGACAGGGTTGGAAACACCATATATTTT

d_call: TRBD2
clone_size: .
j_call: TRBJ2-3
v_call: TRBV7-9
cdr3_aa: CASSFGLAGTDTQYF
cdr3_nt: TGTGCCAGCAGTTTTGGGCTAGCGGGGACAGATACGCAGTATTTT

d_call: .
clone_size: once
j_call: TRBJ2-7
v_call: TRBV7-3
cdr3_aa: CASSLTRVGRSSYEQYF
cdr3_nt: TGTGCCAGCAGCTTAACGCGGGTCGGGCGGAGCTCCTACGAGCAGTACTTC

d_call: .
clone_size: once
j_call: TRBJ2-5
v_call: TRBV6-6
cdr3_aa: CASSYPSKETQYF
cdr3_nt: TGTGCCAGCAGTTACCCAAGCAAAGAGACCCAGTACTTC

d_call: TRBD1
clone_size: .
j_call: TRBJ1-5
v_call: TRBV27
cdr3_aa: CASSSGTGGNQPQHF
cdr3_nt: TGTGCCAGCAGCTCAGGGACAGGGGGAAATCAGCCCCAGCATTTT

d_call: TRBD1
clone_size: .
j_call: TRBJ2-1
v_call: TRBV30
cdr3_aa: CACSGQKYNEQFF
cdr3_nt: TGTGCCTGTTCGGGACAGAAGTACAATGAGCAGTTCTTC

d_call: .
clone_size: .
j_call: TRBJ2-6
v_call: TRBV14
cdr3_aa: CASSQVAGANVLTF
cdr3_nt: TGTGCCAGCAGCCAAGTGGCTGGGGCCAACGTCTTGACTTTC

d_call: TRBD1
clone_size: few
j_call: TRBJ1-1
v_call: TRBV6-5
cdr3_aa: CASSKSRGMNTEAFF
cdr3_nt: TGTGCCAGCAGTAAATCCAGGGGGATGAACACTGAAGCTTTCTTT

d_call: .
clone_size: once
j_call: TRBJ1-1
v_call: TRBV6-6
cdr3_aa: CASSPPGAANTEAFF
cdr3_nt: TGTGCCAGCAGTCCCCCAGGGGCCGCGAACACTGAAGCTTTCTTT

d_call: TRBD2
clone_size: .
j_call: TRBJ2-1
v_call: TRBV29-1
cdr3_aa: CSVDGRLAGGGDYNEQFF
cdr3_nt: TGCAGCGTTGACGGGCGTCTAGCGGGAGGGGGGGACTACAATGAGCAGTTCTTC

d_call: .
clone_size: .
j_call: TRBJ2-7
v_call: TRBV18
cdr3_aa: CASSPQGGSSYEQYF
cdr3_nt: TGTGCCAGCTCACCCCAAGGAGGGAGCTCCTACGAGCAGTACTTC

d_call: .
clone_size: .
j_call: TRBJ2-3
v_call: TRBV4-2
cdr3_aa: CASSQEPNTQYF
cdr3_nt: TGTGCCAGCAGCCAAGAACCTAATACGCAGTATTTT

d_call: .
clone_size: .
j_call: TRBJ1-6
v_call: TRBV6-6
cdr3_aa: CASSFEPPLHF
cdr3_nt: TGTGCCAGCAGTTTCGAGCCACCCCTCCACTTT

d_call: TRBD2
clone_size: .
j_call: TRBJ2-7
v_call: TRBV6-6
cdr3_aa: CASSSGTSIYEQYF
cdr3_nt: TGTGCCAGCAGTTCCGGGACTAGTATATACGAGCAGTACTTC

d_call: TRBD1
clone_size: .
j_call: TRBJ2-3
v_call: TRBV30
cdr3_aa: CAWATGLDTQYF
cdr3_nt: TGTGCCTGGGCGACAGGGTTGGATACGCAGTATTTT

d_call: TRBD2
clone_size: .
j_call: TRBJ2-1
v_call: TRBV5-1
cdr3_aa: CASSFDGGGASDEQFF
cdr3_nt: TGCGCCAGCAGCTTCGATGGCGGGGGGGCCAGCGATGAGCAGTTCTTC

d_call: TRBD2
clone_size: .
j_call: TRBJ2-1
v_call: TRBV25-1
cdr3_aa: CASRLAGANEQFF
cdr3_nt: TGTGCCAGCAGGTTAGCGGGAGCCAATGAGCAGTTCTTC

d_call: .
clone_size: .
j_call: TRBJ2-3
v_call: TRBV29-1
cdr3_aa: CSVEVVVITDTQYF
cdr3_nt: TGCAGCGTTGAAGTGGTAGTTATCACAGATACGCAGTATTTT

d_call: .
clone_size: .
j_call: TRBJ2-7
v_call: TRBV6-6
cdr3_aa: CASSSSRTGYEQYF
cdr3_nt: TGTGCCAGCAGTTCATCTCGGACTGGCTACGAGCAGTACTTC

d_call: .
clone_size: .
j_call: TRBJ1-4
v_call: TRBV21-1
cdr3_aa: CASSKGGVGLFF
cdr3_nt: TGTGCCAGCAGCAAAGGGGGGGTGGGGCTGTTTTTT

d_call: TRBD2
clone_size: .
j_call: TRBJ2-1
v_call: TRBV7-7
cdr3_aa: CASSSRAGDKAEQFF
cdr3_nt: TGTGCCAGCAGCTCCAGAGCGGGAGATAAGGCTGAGCAGTTCTTC

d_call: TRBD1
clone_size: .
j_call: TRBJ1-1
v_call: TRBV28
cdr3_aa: CASIQGLLYTEAFF
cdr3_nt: TGTGCCAGCATACAGGGGTTGTTGTACACTGAAGCTTTCTTT

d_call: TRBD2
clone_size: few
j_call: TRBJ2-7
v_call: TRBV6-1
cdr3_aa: CASSEAGTSGSFEQYF
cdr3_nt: TGTGCCAGCAGTGAAGCGGGGACTAGCGGGAGCTTCGAGCAGTACTTC

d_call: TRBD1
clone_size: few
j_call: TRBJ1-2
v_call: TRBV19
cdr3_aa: CASSVSGTGIYGYTF
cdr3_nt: TGTGCCAGTAGTGTCTCCGGGACAGGGATCTATGGCTACACCTTC

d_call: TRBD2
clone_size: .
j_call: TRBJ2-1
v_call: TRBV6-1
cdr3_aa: CASSGHTRGGQGNEQFF
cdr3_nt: TGTGCCAGCAGTGGACATACACGGGGGGGCCAGGGTAATGAGCAGTTCTTC

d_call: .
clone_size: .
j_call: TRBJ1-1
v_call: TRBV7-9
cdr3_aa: CASSPRGGTNTEAFF
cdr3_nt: TGTGCCAGCAGCCCCCGTGGAGGGACGAACACTGAAGCTTTCTTT

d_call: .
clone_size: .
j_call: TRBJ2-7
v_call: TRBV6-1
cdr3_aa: CASTLNWGEDYEQYF
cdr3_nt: TGTGCCAGCACCCTGAACTGGGGAGAGGACTACGAGCAGTACTTC